This is a list of T cell receptor beta chains from one sample in a study of regulatory and conventional T cells in RAG deficiency. TCRdb's copy holds only in-frame clones and misses some; the assay was immunoSEQ multiplex PCR. The sample has roughly 32,000 clones, around 91% seen once; the top ten hold roughly an eighth. The data also belong to a second study, concerning regulatory T cells.

Sequencing was carried out using CD8+ T cells sorted from blood. The receptors originated from a human donor in good health. The conserved cysteine and the conserved F or W are not part of the CDR3 here.

V: TRBV10-2
J: TRBJ1-2
CDR3: ASRGGPTYGYT

V: TRBV5-8
J: TRBJ1-5
CDR3: ASSHRDRGSNQPQH

V: TRBV29-1
J: TRBJ1-2
CDR3: SVEGRFQGGFDADYGYT

V: TRBV19
J: TRBJ1-3
CDR3: ASRRQSSGNTIY

V: TRBV2
J: TRBJ1-1
CDR3: ASSATRGIRGGNTEAF

V: TRBV5-6
J: TRBJ2-3
CDR3: ASITRWGRVADTQY

V: TRBV18
J: TRBJ1-6
CDR3: ASSPLKVGQGNNSPLH

V: TRBV27
J: TRBJ1-1
CDR3: ASILREEYEAF

V: TRBV2
J: TRBJ2-7
CDR3: ASSVDSQLEQY

V: TRBV6-1
J: TRBJ2-7
CDR3: ASSVGGIYEQY

V: TRBV19
J: TRBJ2-7
CDR3: ASKGTGFHEQY

V: TRBV6-5
J: TRBJ2-3
CDR3: ASTPSGENTDTQY

V: TRBV5-6
J: TRBJ1-5
CDR3: ASSLAHGVSQPQH

V: TRBV19
J: TRBJ2-1
CDR3: ATSWGSGDEQF

V: TRBV27
J: TRBJ1-1
CDR3: ASSNNPDRSNTEAF

V: TRBV7-2
J: TRBJ1-1
CDR3: ASNNRAGTEAF

V: TRBV29-1
J: TRBJ2-1
CDR3: SVVDDNYNEQF

V: TRBV10-1
J: TRBJ2-1
CDR3: ASSERGPGTSGWNEQF

V: TRBV11-2
J: TRBJ2-3
CDR3: ASSLVARGEADTQY

V: TRBV6-4
J: TRBJ2-1
CDR3: ASSDGTSEANEQF

V: TRBV13
J: TRBJ1-1
CDR3: ASSPIPGPNVAEAF

V: TRBV28
J: TRBJ2-7
CDR3: ASSSPGTPNVEQY

V: TRBV28
J: TRBJ1-5
CDR3: ASSPDLQGNRQPQH

V: TRBV19
J: TRBJ1-2
CDR3: ASGGTGGVYGYT

V: TRBV4-1
J: TRBJ2-3
CDR3: ASSQDRGLATDTQY

V: TRBV25-1
J: TRBJ2-2
CDR3: ASSRTGRTGELF

V: TRBV9
J: TRBJ1-5
CDR3: ASSAGFSNQPQH

V: TRBV28
J: TRBJ2-6
CDR3: ASSSGASGANVLT

V: TRBV19
J: TRBJ2-1
CDR3: ASRGYNEQF

V: TRBV30
J: TRBJ2-2
CDR3: AWSEGLHTGELF

V: TRBV9
J: TRBJ2-2
CDR3: ASSVAPRVATELF

V: TRBV6-5
J: TRBJ1-1
CDR3: ASSGGSNTEAF

V: TRBV6-1
J: TRBJ1-5
CDR3: ASSAVSGNQPQH

V: TRBV19
J: TRBJ1-4
CDR3: ASSIAGGGNEKLF

V: TRBV2
J: TRBJ1-6
CDR3: ASMPGIHNSPLH

V: TRBV28
J: .
CDR3: ASTNRVPYEQY

V: TRBV28
J: TRBJ2-1
CDR3: ASTPRGRSSYNEQF

V: TRBV30
J: TRBJ1-2
CDR3: ACIGGQTGLYGYT

V: TRBV6-4
J: TRBJ1-4
CDR3: ASSGWGPFEKLF

V: TRBV28
J: TRBJ2-3
CDR3: ASSFLPGTDTQY

V: TRBV7-9
J: TRBJ1-3
CDR3: ASSLGQPGNTIY

V: TRBV11-2
J: TRBJ1-2
CDR3: ASSLLYGYT